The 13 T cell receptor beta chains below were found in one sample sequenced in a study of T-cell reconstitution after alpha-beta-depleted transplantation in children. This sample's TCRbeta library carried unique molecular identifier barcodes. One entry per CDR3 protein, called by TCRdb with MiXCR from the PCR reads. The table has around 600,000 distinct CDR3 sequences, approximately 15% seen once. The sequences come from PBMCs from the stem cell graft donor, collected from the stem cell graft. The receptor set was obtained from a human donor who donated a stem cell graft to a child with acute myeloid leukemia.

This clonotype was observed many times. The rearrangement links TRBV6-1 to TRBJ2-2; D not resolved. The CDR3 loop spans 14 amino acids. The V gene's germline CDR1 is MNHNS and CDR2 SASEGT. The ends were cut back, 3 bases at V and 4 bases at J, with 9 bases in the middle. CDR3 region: CASSDGRSTGELFF. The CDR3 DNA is TGTGCCAGCAGTGATGGCAGGTCCACCGGGGAGCTGTTTTTT.

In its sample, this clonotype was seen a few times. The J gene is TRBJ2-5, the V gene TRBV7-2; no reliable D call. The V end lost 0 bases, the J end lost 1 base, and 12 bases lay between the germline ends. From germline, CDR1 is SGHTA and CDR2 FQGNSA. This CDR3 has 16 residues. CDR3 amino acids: CASSLARTASQETQYF. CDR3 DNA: TGTGCCAGCAGCTTAGCGAGGACGGCGTCCCAAGAGACCCAGTACTTC.

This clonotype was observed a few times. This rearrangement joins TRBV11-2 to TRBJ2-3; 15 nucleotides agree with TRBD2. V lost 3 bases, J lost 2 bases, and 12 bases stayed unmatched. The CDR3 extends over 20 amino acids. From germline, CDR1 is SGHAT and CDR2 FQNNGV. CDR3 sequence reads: CASSLIGLAGGPVNTDTQYF. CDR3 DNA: TGTGCCAGCAGCTTGATAGGACTAGCGGGGGGGCCTGTGAACACAGATACGCAGTATTTT.

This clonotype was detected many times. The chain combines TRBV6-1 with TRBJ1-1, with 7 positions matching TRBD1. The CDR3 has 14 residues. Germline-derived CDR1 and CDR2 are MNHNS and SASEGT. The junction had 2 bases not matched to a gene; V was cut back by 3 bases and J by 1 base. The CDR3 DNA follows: TGTGCCAGCAGTGAGGGACAGCCGAACACTGAAGCTTTCTTT. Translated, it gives CASSEGQPNTEAFF.

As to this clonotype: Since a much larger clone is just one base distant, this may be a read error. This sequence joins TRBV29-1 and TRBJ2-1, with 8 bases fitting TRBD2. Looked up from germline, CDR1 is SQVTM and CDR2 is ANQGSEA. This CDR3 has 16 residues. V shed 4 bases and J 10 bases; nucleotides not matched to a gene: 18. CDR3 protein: CSVAGTGLAREWEQFF. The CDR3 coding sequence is TGCAGCGTTGCGGGAACCGGACTAGCCCGGGAATGGGAGCAGTTCTTC.

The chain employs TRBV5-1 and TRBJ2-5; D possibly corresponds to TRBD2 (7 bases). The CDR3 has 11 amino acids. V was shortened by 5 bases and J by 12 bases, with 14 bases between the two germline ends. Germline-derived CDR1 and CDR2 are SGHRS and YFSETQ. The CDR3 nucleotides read TGCGCCAGCAGAGAAGGGGGGGCAAAGTACTTC. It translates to CASREGGAKYF.

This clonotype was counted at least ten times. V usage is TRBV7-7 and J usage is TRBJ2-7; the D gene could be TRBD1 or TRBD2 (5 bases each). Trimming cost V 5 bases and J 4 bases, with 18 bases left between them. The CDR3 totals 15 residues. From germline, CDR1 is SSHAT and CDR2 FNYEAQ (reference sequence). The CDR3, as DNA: TGTGCCAGCAGCCGGAGGATAGGGACCCCTTACGAGCAGTACGTC. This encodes CASSRRIGTPYEQYV.

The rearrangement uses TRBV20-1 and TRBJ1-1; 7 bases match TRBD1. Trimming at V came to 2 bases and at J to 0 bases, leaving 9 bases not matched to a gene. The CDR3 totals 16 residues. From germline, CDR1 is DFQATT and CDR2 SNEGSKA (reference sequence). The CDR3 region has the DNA TGCAGTGCTAGAAAGGGGGCCCAGGGGTTGAACACTGAAGCTTTCTTT. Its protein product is CSARKGAQGLNTEAFF.

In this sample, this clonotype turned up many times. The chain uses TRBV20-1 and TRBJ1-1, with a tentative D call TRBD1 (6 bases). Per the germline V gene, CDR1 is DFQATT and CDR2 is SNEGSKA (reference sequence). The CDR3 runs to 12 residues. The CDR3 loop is CSPKGGGTEAFF. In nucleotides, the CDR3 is TGCAGCCCAAAGGGGGGGGGAACTGAAGCTTTCTTT.

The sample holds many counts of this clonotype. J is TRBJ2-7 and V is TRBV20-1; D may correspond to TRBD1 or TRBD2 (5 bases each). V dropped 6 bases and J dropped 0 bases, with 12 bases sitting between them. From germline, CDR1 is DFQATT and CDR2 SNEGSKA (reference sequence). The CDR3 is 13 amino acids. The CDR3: CSAWDGSSYEQYF. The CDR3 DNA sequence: TGCAGTGCCTGGGACGGAAGCTCCTACGAGCAGTACTTC.

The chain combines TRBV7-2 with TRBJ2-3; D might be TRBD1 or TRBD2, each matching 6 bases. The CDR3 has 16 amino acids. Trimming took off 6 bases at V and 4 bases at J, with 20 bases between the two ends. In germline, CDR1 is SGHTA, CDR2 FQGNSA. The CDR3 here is CASRSGGVKGSDTQYF. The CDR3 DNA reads TGTGCCAGCAGATCCGGGGGCGTAAAAGGCTCAGATACGCAGTATTTT.

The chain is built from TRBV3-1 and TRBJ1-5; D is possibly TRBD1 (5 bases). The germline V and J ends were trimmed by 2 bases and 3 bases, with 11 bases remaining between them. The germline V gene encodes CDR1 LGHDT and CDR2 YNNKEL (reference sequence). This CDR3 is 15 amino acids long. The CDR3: CASSQSSGYNQPQHF. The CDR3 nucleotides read TGTGCCAGCAGCCAATCGTCAGGGTACAATCAGCCCCAGCATTTT.

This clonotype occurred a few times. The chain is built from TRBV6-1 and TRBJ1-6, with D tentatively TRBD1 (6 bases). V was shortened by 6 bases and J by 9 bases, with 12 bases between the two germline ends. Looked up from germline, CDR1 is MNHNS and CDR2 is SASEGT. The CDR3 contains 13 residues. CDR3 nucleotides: TGTGCCAGCAGCACAGGGCGGGGTTCACCCCTCCACTTT. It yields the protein CASSTGRGSPLHF.